These 17 T cell receptor beta chains share one sample of origin, sequenced in a study of neurological immune-mediated disorders. MiXCR was run by TCRdb on the 5' RACE reads, yielding one entry per CDR3 protein. The repertoire holds around 100,000 distinct CDR3 sequences, with about 10% as singletons. Noted time point: longitudinal time-point 3. Sequencing was performed on PBMCs. The source of these receptors is a female donor with HTLV-1-associated myelopathy (HAM/TSP).

This clonotype was observed at least ten times. The J gene is TRBJ2-5, the V gene TRBV12-3 or TRBV12-4, with 7 nucleotides matching TRBD2. The CDR3 length is 13 residues. V trimming: 6 bases; J trimming: 7 bases; junction bases outside the gene matches: 8. CDR3 amino acids: CASSPGGLPTQYF. The CDR3 DNA is TGTGCCAGCAGCCCGGGGGGACTTCCGACCCAGTACTTC.

This clonotype was detected ten times or more. The CDR3 region has the DNA TGCGCCAGCAGCTTGGATGTGACCACCTACGAGCAGTACTTC. Protein sequence: CASSLDVTTYEQYF. This chain connects TRBV5-1 to TRBJ2-7, with D hard to call. This CDR3 comprises 14 residues. Germline assignment: CDR1 SGHRS and CDR2 YFSETQ. The germline V and J ends were trimmed by 0 bases and 2 bases, with 9 bases remaining between them.

This clonotype came up many times. This chain joins TRBV12-3 or TRBV12-4 and TRBJ1-5; D is unclear. CDR3 length: 12 residues. V lost 3 bases to trimming and J lost 7 bases, with 7 bases between them. The CDR3 here is CASSFLTQPQHF. The CDR3 DNA is TGTGCCAGCAGTTTTTTGACCCAGCCCCAGCATTTT.

This clonotype was seen repeatedly, ten times or more. The CDR3 region is CATSDGHLRDEKLFF. The CDR3 bases are TGTGCCACCAGTGACGGACATCTAAGAGATGAAAAACTGTTTTTT. The chain combines TRBV24-1 with TRBJ1-4; D may be TRBD1 (5 bases). This CDR3 region has 15 residues. Trimming took off 4 bases at V and 6 bases at J, with 14 bases between the two ends. Germline-derived CDR1 and CDR2 are KGHDR and SFDVKD.

The sample holds many counts of this clonotype. The chain carries TRBV28 and TRBJ2-3; D might be TRBD1 or TRBD2, each matching 5 bases. Trimming left V 6 bases short and J 4 bases short, with 23 bases between. CDR1 MDHEN and CDR2 SYDVKM come from the germline V gene. This CDR3 is built from 17 residues. The CDR3 sequence is CASSFSKGSRVPDTQYF. DNA for the CDR3: TGTGCCAGCAGCTTTTCTAAGGGGTCGCGGGTTCCAGATACGCAGTATTTT.

This clonotype was detected many times. The chain couples TRBV5-1 to TRBJ2-7; D possibly uses TRBD1 or TRBD2 (5 bases each). This CDR3 is built from 14 residues. V was shortened by 2 bases and J by 2 bases, with 11 bases between the two germline ends. Germline V gene data show CDR1 as SGHRS and CDR2 as YFSETQ. This chain's CDR3 is CASSFTGDAYEQYF. The CDR3 DNA is TGCGCCAGCAGCTTCACCGGGGACGCCTACGAGCAGTACTTC.

This clonotype was counted many times. This chain connects TRBV12-3 or TRBV12-4 to TRBJ2-1; 10 bases match TRBD2. The CDR3 has 15 amino acids. V lost 5 bases and J lost 5; bases outside the gene matches: 6. As DNA, the CDR3 is TGTGCCAGCAGTCCAAAGCGGGGGGGCCACAATGAGCAGTTCTTC. Translated, it gives CASSPKRGGHNEQFF.

This clonotype appeared many times. The chain joins TRBV5-5 to TRBJ1-5, with 8 nucleotides matching TRBD1. This CDR3 comprises 13 residues. CDR1 and CDR2 (germline): SGHKS, YYEKEE (reference sequence). With 4 bases clipped from V and 7 bases from J, the junction kept 4 bases outside the gene matches. In DNA, the CDR3 is TGTGCCAGCAGCCCCGGACAGGGCCAGCCCCAGCATTTT. Residues: CASSPGQGQPQHF.

In this sample, this clonotype turned up many times. The chain recombines TRBV11-2 with TRBJ1-1; D is unclear. V was trimmed by 0 bases and J by 1 base, leaving 3 bases between them. The CDR3 is made up of 13 amino acids. Germline lookup yields CDR1 SGHAT and CDR2 FQNNGV. In nucleotides, the CDR3 is TGTGCCAGCAGCTTAGACCCGAACACTGAAGCTTTCTTT. Translation gives CASSLDPNTEAFF.

This clonotype was counted ten times or more. The chain combines TRBV20-1 with TRBJ2-1; D is ambiguous. CDR1 and CDR2 from the germline V gene are DFQATT and SNEGSKA (reference sequence). The V gene lost 0 bases and the J gene lost 0 bases, with 9 bases spanning the gap. The CDR3 length is 15 residues. CDR3 bases: TGCAGTGCTAGAGAAGGCGCTAGCTCCTACAATGAGCAGTTCTTC. It encodes CSAREGASSYNEQFF.

The chain joins TRBV28 to TRBJ1-3, with 8 bases lining up with TRBD1. The CDR3 has 14 residues. The V gene end was trimmed by 8 bases and the J gene end by 3 bases; junction bases not matched to a gene: 6. Germline V gives CDR1 MDHEN, CDR2 SYDVKM. The CDR3 DNA sequence: TGTGCCAGCGGGACAGGCCCCCGTGGAAACACCATATATTTT. Its translation: CASGTGPRGNTIYF.

The table lists this clonotype with many counts. The V call is TRBV20-1, the J call TRBJ2-3; TRBD2 matches 9 bases. The V and J ends lost 5 bases and 1 base, in that order; junction bases with no gene match: 4. The CDR3 spans 14 residues. Germline loops: CDR1 DFQATT, CDR2 SNEGSKA (reference sequence). In nucleotides, the CDR3 is TGCAGTGCTGGGAAGCGGGGGGGCACAGATACGCAGTATTTT. Translating gives CSAGKRGGTDTQYF.

This clonotype came up a few times. This chain connects TRBV5-1 to TRBJ1-2; maybe TRBD1 (5 bases). V lost 6 bases and J lost 4, with 16 bases in between. CDR3 length: 14 amino acids. Germline V gives CDR1 SGHRS, CDR2 YFSETQ. DNA for the CDR3: TGCGCCAGCACTCCGGGGCCCCCGGGCTATGGCTACACCTTC. This encodes CASTPGPPGYGYTF.

This clonotype has ten or more counts. This sequence joins TRBV5-6 and TRBJ2-7, with TRBD1 matching 9 bases. J was trimmed by 2 bases and V by 2 bases; bases with no gene match: 2. Germline V gene lookup returns CDR1 SGHDT and CDR2 YYEEEE. The CDR3 sequence is 14 residues long. This CDR3 is CASSFGQGTYEQYF. The CDR3 DNA follows: TGTGCCAGCAGCTTCGGACAGGGGACCTACGAGCAGTACTTC.

This clonotype was counted many times. V and J are TRBV27 and TRBJ2-3; D might be TRBD1 or TRBD2, each matching 6 bases. V lost 6 bases, J lost 5 bases, and 18 bases lay in between. Germline-derived CDR1 and CDR2 are MNHEY and SMNVEV (reference sequence). CDR3 size: 15 residues. In DNA, the CDR3 is TGTGCCAGCAGCCCCGGCCGGGGGCGGGGAGATACGCAGTATTTT. It yields the protein CASSPGRGRGDTQYF.

This clonotype was counted at least ten times. This chain joins TRBV7-9 and TRBJ1-5, with 7 bases matching TRBD1. The CDR3 consists of 16 residues. CDR1 SEHNR and CDR2 FQNEAQ come from the germline V gene (reference sequence). V shed 1 base, J shed 0 bases, and the junction held 3 bases outside the gene matches. In DNA, the CDR3 is TGTGCCAGCAGCTTAGATACAGGGGTTAGCAATCAGCCCCAGCATTTT. This codes for CASSLDTGVSNQPQHF.

This clonotype was seen ten or more times. The rearrangement joins TRBV7-9 to TRBJ2-3; no definite D call. V lost 5 bases to trimming and J lost 2 bases, with 11 bases between them. The length of the CDR3 is 14 residues. CDR1 SEHNR and CDR2 FQNEAQ come from the germline V gene (reference sequence). The CDR3 reads CASSQNTYTDTQYF. Written as DNA, the CDR3 is TGTGCCAGCAGCCAAAATACATACACAGATACGCAGTATTTT.